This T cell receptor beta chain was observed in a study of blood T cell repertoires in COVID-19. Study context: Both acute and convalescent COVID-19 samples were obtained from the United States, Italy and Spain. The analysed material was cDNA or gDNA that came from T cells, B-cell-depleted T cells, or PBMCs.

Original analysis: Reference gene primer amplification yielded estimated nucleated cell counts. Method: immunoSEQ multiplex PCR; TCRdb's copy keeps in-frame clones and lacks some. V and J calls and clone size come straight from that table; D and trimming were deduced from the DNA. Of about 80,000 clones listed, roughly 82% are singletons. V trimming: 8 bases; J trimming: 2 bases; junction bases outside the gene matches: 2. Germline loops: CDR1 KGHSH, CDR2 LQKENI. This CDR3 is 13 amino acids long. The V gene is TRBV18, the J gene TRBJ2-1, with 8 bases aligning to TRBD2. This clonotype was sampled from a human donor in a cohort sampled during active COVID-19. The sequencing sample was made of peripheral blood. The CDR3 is CASHGGAYNEQFF. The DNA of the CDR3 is TGTGCCAGCCACGGGGGGGCCTACAATGAGCAGTTCTTC.